This TCR beta chain was recovered during a study of blood T cell repertoires in COVID-19 (dated by TCRdb to 2018 to 2020). Broadly, across the study: Samples from collaborators originated in the United States, Italy and Spain and spanned both the acute and convalescent phases of COVID-19. The dataset comprised deeply sampled blood TCRbeta repertoires from subjects exposed to, actively infected with, or recovered from COVID-19. A de-identified subject ID, COVID-19 status, age in years and sex were almost always included in the sample metadata. Samples were obtained from the ongoing ImmuneRACE study (first 160 participants) and from about 1,300 subjects provided by 6 global collaborators. The material from the prospective study consisted of cDNA or gDNA derived from T cells, B-cell-depleted T cells, or PBMCs. Where HLA class I and class II types were available, the types were taken from metadata supplied by the sample provider, not from assay-based typing. The repertoires were released in a freely available public database meant as a resource for research on the immune response to SARS-CoV-2.

Points the paper makes about the study in general: How much clinical and demographic metadata was included differed by source and by participant, and the metadata was provided uncurated.

Each collaborating institution followed its own protocols to collect whole blood in K2EDTA tubes. For TCRbeta analysis, collaborator samples were shipped as frozen whole blood, as isolated PBMCs, or as DNA extracted from either sample type. The CDR3 runs 13 amino acids, cysteine and phenylalanine included. Just CDR3 DNA is preserved here, 39 bases in frame from base 1. Based on the germline V gene, the CDR1 and CDR2 sequences are LGHNT and FRNRAP. The junction shows trimming of 6 bases on V and 4 bases on J, plus 10 bases between the germline ends. TCRbeta CDR3 regions were amplified from genomic DNA by means of the immunoSEQ Assay, a bias-controlled multiplex PCR. Per the authors' processing: Within the assay, amplification of reference gene primers was used to estimate how many nucleated cells each sample contained. Sequence reads were collapsed and filtered to measure the absolute abundance of every unique TCRbeta CDR3 rearrangement. For each sample, productive Simpson clonality was calculated as the square root of Simpson's diversity index over productive rearrangements. TCRdb carries this immuneACCESS record with in-frame sequences only. Its versions omit some clonotypes, under half of them owing to an unresolved V gene in the studies checked, with the rest unexplained. That table is the source of V, J and clone size, and D and trimming were worked out from the DNA. Within this sample are some 65,000 clones, with over 85% of them counted one time only. Jointly, the top ten make up 2.9% of the sample.

Comments on this clone: The target of this receptor is not known. Nothing much larger sits one base from this clone, and base qualities are not available.

This clonotype was sampled from a man aged 70-80 years with active COVID-19. The rearrangement joined TRBV12-5 to TRBJ2-1, with no D gene named confidently. What was sequenced was peripheral blood. CDR3 loop: CASGLNRYNEQFF. In nucleotide form, the sequence is TGTGCTAGTGGCCTTAACCGGTACAATGAGCAGTTCTTC.